One sample yielded the 30 T cell receptor beta chains listed below, sequenced in a study of blood T cell repertoires in COVID-19. Method: immunoSEQ multiplex PCR; TCRdb's copy keeps in-frame clones and lacks some. The table includes fewer than 400,000 clones, 89% detected once. The sample comprised peripheral blood. Receptor source: a woman aged 30 to 39 with COVID-19, enrolled during active disease.

Here the CDR3 reads CSVEGVLNTEAFF. CDR3 DNA: TGCAGCGTTGAAGGAGTACTTAACACTGAAGCTTTCTTT. This chain joins TRBV29-1 and TRBJ1-1; D remains unclear. CDR1 is SQVTM, CDR2 ANQGSEA, per germline. The CDR3 consists of 13 residues. Trimming took off 1 base at V and 2 bases at J, with 8 bases between the two ends. Full variable domain (missing parts from reference TRBV29-1 and TRBJ1-1): SAVISQKPSRDICQRGTSLTIQCQVDSQVTMMFWYRQQPGQSLTLIATANQGSEATYESGFVIDKFPISRPNLTFSTLTVSNMSPEDSSIYLCSVEGVLNTEAFFGQGTRLTVV.

This sequence joins TRBV18 and TRBJ2-2; D is possibly TRBD2 (6 bases). Germline V CDR1 and CDR2: KGHSH, LQKENI. V gave up 1 base and J gave up 9 bases, with 12 bases separating them. The CDR3 extends over 14 amino acids. The DNA for the CDR3 is TGTGCCAGCTCACCACAGGAGGGGTCCCGGGAGCTGTTTTTT. Its protein product is CASSPQEGSRELFF. The full variable domain, with the rest looked up from reference TRBV18 and TRBJ2-2, is NAGVMQNPRHLVRRRGQEARLRCSPMKGHSHVYWYRQLPEEGLKFMVYLQKENIIDESGMPKERFSAEFPKEGPSILRIQQVVRGDSAAYFCASSPQEGSRELFFGEGSRLTVL.

This clone has more than one count but fewer than ten. As DNA, the CDR3 is TGTGCCAGCAACTCTGGGGGGGCCCGTAGCACAGATACGCAGTATTTT. It specifies CASNSGGARSTDTQYF. The V and J genes are TRBV5-6 and TRBJ2-3; a weak D match, TRBD2 (7 bases). The CDR3 spans 16 residues. Trimming took off 6 bases at V and 0 bases at J, with 17 bases between the two ends. CDR1 is SGHDT and CDR2 is YYEEEE in the germline V gene.

The gene calls are TRBV5-5 and TRBJ1-5; 11 bases map to TRBD1. Trimming at V came to 4 bases and at J to 3 bases, leaving 3 bases not matched to a gene. There are 15 residues in the CDR3. The germline gives CDR1 SGHKS, CDR2 YYEKEE (reference sequence). The CDR3 reads CASSRTGGPNQPQHF. Here the CDR3 DNA reads TGTGCCAGCAGCCGGACAGGGGGCCCCAATCAGCCCCAGCATTTT.

This chain connects TRBV15 to TRBJ1-4; 7 nucleotides match TRBD1. V gave up 3 bases and J gave up 1 base; unmatched junction bases: 2. CDR3 length equals 15 residues. CDR1 and CDR2 (germline): LNHNV, YYDKDF (reference sequence). In DNA, the CDR3 is TGTGCCACCAGCAGCAACAGGGGAACTAATGAAAAACTGTTTTTT. This encodes CATSSNRGTNEKLFF.

The J gene is TRBJ1-6, the V gene TRBV5-1; tentative D call: TRBD1 (6 bases). The CDR3 totals 14 residues. With 4 bases removed from V and 7 bases from J, the gap between germline ends came to 12 bases. Germline assignment: CDR1 SGHRS and CDR2 YFSETQ. CDR3 residues: CASSADSGNSPLHF. CDR3 nucleotides: TGCGCCAGCAGCGCGGACAGTGGCAATTCACCCCTCCACTTT.

The chain joins TRBV4-1 to TRBJ1-3; possibly TRBD1 for D (6 bases). Trimming shortened V by 7 bases and J by 1 base, and 14 bases separated the two germline ends. Germline V gene sequence: CDR1 MGHRA, CDR2 YSYEKL. The CDR3 has 15 amino acids. For the CDR3, the DNA is TGCGCCAGCAAACAGGGCCCCATTTCTGGAAACACCATATATTTT. Protein sequence: CASKQGPISGNTIYF.

The chain uses TRBV6-4 and TRBJ2-3; a weak D match, TRBD1 (5 bases). This CDR3 region has 13 residues. The ends were cut back, 5 bases at V and 4 bases at J, with 10 bases in the middle. The germline V gene has CDR1 MRHNA and CDR2 SNTAGT. CDR3 in DNA: TGTGCCAGCAGTAAGGGGTTTGCAGATACGCAGTATTTT. The encoded protein is CASSKGFADTQYF.

This chain joins TRBV6-5 and TRBJ1-5, with TRBD1 matching 7 bases. Germline values: CDR1 MNHEY, CDR2 SVGAGI. J gave up 5 bases and V 6 bases, and 4 bases lay outside the gene matches. This CDR3 has 13 residues. The CDR3 sequence: CASRNTGDQPQHF. CDR3 DNA: TGTGCCAGCAGAAACACAGGGGATCAGCCCCAGCATTTT.

The V and J genes are TRBV12-2 and TRBJ2-7; the table's D gene call, TRBD1, was not cross checked with the DNA. TRBV12-2 is recorded as a pseudogene. CDR3 length: 16 residues. The CDR3 DNA reads as TGTGCAAGTCGACCCACCCGGGACAGGATTCACTACGAGCAGTACGTC. It specifies CASRPTRDRIHYEQYV.

The rearrangement uses TRBV9 and TRBJ1-2; maybe TRBD1 (5 bases). The CDR3 extends over 15 amino acids. Trimming stripped 4 bases from V and 4 bases from J, with 17 bases between. CDR1 and CDR2 from the germline V gene are SGDLS and YYNGEE. CDR3 bases: TGTGCCAGCAGCCCAAGCGGGGCACAGATCTATGGCTACACCTTC. Protein product: CASSPSGAQIYGYTF.

This chain joins TRBV28 and TRBJ1-1; no clear D. V dropped 6 bases and J dropped 1 base, with 15 bases sitting between them. The CDR3 has 15 residues. In germline, CDR1 is MDHEN, CDR2 SYDVKM. The DNA for the CDR3 is TGTGCCAGCAGACTAGTAGGACGTACGAACACTGAAGCTTTCTTT. Translating it yields CASRLVGRTNTEAFF.

The rearrangement joins TRBV2 to TRBJ2-3; D is unclear. The germline V gene encodes CDR1 SNHLY and CDR2 FYNNEI. The CDR3 is made up of 13 amino acids. The ends were cut back, 5 bases at V and 2 bases at J, with 8 bases in the middle. The DNA for the CDR3 is TGTGCCAGCAGTTTTCCATCCACAGATACGCAGTATTTT. It encodes CASSFPSTDTQYF.

The chain joins TRBV9 to TRBJ2-1; TRBD1 agrees at 9 bases. The CDR3 covers 16 residues. The germline gives CDR1 SGDLS, CDR2 YYNGEE. V lost 3 bases and J lost 7; bases outside the gene matches: 11. CDR3: CASSAPRDRVVNEQFF. DNA of the CDR3: TGTGCCAGCAGCGCCCCCCGGGACAGGGTGGTGAATGAGCAGTTCTTC.

The V and J genes are TRBV19 and TRBJ1-1, with no clear D. Germline V lookup: CDR1 LNHDA, CDR2 SQIVND (reference sequence). The ends were cut back, 4 bases at V and 7 bases at J, with 7 bases in the middle. The CDR3 runs to 11 residues. This chain's CDR3 is CASSRASEAFF. Here the CDR3 DNA reads TGTGCCAGTAGTAGGGCCAGTGAAGCTTTCTTT.

This sequence joins TRBV4-2 and TRBJ2-1, with unresolved D. CDR3 length equals 16 residues. CDR1 and CDR2 (germline): LGHNA, YNFKEQ. Trimming cost V 0 bases and J 1 base, with 10 bases left between them. This chain's CDR3 is CASSQDTRRSYNEQFF. CDR3 in DNA: TGTGCCAGCAGCCAAGATACAAGGCGGTCCTACAATGAGCAGTTCTTC.

This sequence joins TRBV7-9 and TRBJ2-5; possible D gene TRBD2, 6 bases. From germline, CDR1 is SEHNR and CDR2 FQNEAQ (reference sequence). The CDR3 has 18 amino acids. The V and J ends lost 4 bases and 4 bases respectively, with 25 bases between them. The CDR3 region is CASSSSGERGTIRETQYF. CDR3 nucleotide sequence: TGTGCCAGCAGCTCAAGTGGGGAACGGGGGACCATCAGAGAGACCCAGTACTTC. Full variable domain (outside the CDR3, taken from reference TRBV7-9 and TRBJ2-5): DTGVSQNPRHKITKRGQNVTFRCDPISEHNRLYWYRQTLGQGPEFLTYFQNEAQLEKSRLLSDRFSAERPKGSFSTLEIQRTEQGDSAMYLCASSSSGERGTIRETQYFGPGTRLLVL.

The CDR3 reads CASSLQGPWELFF. The DNA for the CDR3 is TGTGCCAGCAGTTTACAGGGGCCCTGGGAGCTGTTTTTT. The rearrangement joins TRBV6-2 or TRBV6-3 to TRBJ2-2; 7 positions agree with TRBD1. Trimming took 4 bases from V and 9 from J; bases not matched to a gene: 5. The CDR3 runs 13 residues. In germline, CDR1 is MNHEY, CDR2 SVGEGT.

The chain employs TRBV20-1 and TRBJ1-6; D not certain. Looked up from germline, CDR1 is DFQATT and CDR2 is SNEGSKA (reference sequence). The CDR3 length is 15 residues. V was clipped by 6 bases and J by 9 bases, with 21 bases between them. CDR3 sequence reads: CSASTSGALGSPLHF. The CDR3 region has the DNA TGCAGTGCCAGTACATCGGGAGCATTGGGTTCACCCCTCCACTTT.

The chain carries TRBV5-1 and TRBJ1-1; D perhaps matches TRBD1 (5 bases). Between the trimmed V and J ends, which lost 0 bases and 5 bases, there was a span of 11 bases. This CDR3 is built from 14 residues. CDR1 is SGHRS and CDR2 is YFSETQ in the germline V gene. CDR3: CASSLAMGGTEAFF. The CDR3 bases are TGCGCCAGCAGCTTGGCGATGGGGGGTACTGAAGCTTTCTTT.

The V call is TRBV19, the J call TRBJ1-1; D is possibly TRBD1 (5 bases). Germline V gene data show CDR1 as LNHDA and CDR2 as SQIVND (reference sequence). The CDR3 runs to 15 residues. Trimming stripped 4 bases from V and 0 bases from J, with 12 bases between. This CDR3 is CASSRADRLNTEAFF. CDR3 bases: TGTGCCAGTAGTAGGGCCGACAGATTGAACACTGAAGCTTTCTTT.

The chain is built from TRBV9 and TRBJ2-1; 7 nucleotides agree with TRBD1. Germline CDR1 is SGDLS and CDR2 is YYNGEE. With 0 bases clipped from V and 3 bases from J, the junction kept 9 bases outside the gene matches. The CDR3 runs to 17 residues. This CDR3 is CASSVAGQSLSYNEQFF. CDR3 DNA sequence: TGTGCCAGCAGCGTAGCGGGACAGTCCCTCAGCTACAATGAGCAGTTCTTC.

The chain couples TRBV3-1 (or the pseudogene TRBV3-2) to TRBJ1-2, with a tentative D call TRBD1 (6 bases). V gave up 1 base and J gave up 4 bases, with 16 bases separating them. The CDR3 is 16 amino acids. Germline CDR1 is LGHDT and CDR2 is YNNKEL (reference sequence). CDR3 nucleotides: TGTGCCAGCAGCCAAGGTCCGTCAGGGGAGCGCTATGGCTACACCTTC. Translation: CASSQGPSGERYGYTF.

The chain is built from TRBV18 and TRBJ2-5, with D tentatively TRBD1 (5 bases). CDR1 and CDR2 from the germline V gene are KGHSH and LQKENI. V gave up 2 bases and J gave up 2 bases, with 12 bases separating them. This CDR3 is 15 amino acids long. CDR3 in amino acids: CASSPFDRPQETQYF. The CDR3 DNA reads TGTGCCAGCTCACCATTTGACAGACCGCAAGAGACCCAGTACTTC. The variable domain in full, with the rest retrieved from reference TRBV18 and TRBJ2-5, is NAGVMQNPRHLVRRRGQEARLRCSPMKGHSHVYWYRQLPEEGLKFMVYLQKENIIDESGMPKERFSAEFPKEGPSILRIQQVVRGDSAAYFCASSPFDRPQETQYFGPGTRLLVL.

The sample holds one count of this clone. The CDR3 region is CASSTTGTGTTGYTF. The CDR3 DNA sequence: TGTGCCAGTAGTACTACAGGGACAGGAACTACTGGCTACACCTTC. This sequence joins TRBV19 and TRBJ1-2; 8 bases map to TRBD1. This CDR3 comprises 15 residues. Germline values: CDR1 LNHDA, CDR2 SQIVND (reference sequence). V shed 4 bases and J 7 bases; nucleotides not matched to a gene: 11.

The chain has TRBV12-3 or TRBV12-4 and TRBJ2-1; TRBD1 aligns across 7 bases. The junction had 3 bases not matched to a gene; V was cut back by 5 bases and J by 8 bases. CDR3 length: 12 residues. This CDR3 reads CASSITGDEQFF. In DNA form, the CDR3 reads TGTGCCAGCAGTATCACAGGGGATGAGCAGTTCTTC.

The chain joins TRBV6-1 to TRBJ1-6; a weak D match, TRBD1 (5 bases). Germline V gene lookup returns CDR1 MNHNS and CDR2 SASEGT. V lost 3 bases, J lost 7 bases, and 19 bases lay in between. The CDR3 contains 17 residues. The CDR3 is CASSDITTGGLNSPLHF. The DNA of the CDR3 is TGTGCCAGCAGTGATATTACAACGGGGGGATTAAATTCACCCCTCCACTTT.

This CDR3 is CASRRRGGNYGYTF. The CDR3 DNA is TGTGCCAGTAGACGCCGCGGGGGAAACTATGGCTACACCTTC. The chain couples TRBV19 to TRBJ1-2; maybe TRBD1 (5 bases). V was shortened by 6 bases and J by 2 bases, with 13 bases between the two germline ends. The CDR3 length is 14 residues. Germline CDR1 and CDR2: LNHDA and SQIVND (reference sequence).

The rearrangement joins TRBV19 to TRBJ1-3, with D possibly matching TRBD1 (5 bases). CDR3 size: 14 residues. CDR1 is LNHDA and CDR2 is SQIVND in the germline V gene (reference sequence). The V end lost 4 bases, the J end lost 1 base, and 8 bases lay between the germline ends. The CDR3 coding sequence is TGTGCCAGTAGTAATCAGGGTTCTGGAAACACCATATATTTT. Protein sequence: CASSNQGSGNTIYF.

CDR3 amino acids: CASSLGLAKFSRTDTQYF. The DNA of the CDR3 is TGTGCCAGCTCACTTGGACTAGCGAAGTTCTCGCGCACAGATACGCAGTATTTT. The rearrangement uses TRBV18 and TRBJ2-3, with 9 bases lining up with TRBD2. Germline V lookup: CDR1 KGHSH, CDR2 LQKENI. V lost 4 bases and J lost 1; bases outside the gene matches: 12. The CDR3 consists of 18 residues.